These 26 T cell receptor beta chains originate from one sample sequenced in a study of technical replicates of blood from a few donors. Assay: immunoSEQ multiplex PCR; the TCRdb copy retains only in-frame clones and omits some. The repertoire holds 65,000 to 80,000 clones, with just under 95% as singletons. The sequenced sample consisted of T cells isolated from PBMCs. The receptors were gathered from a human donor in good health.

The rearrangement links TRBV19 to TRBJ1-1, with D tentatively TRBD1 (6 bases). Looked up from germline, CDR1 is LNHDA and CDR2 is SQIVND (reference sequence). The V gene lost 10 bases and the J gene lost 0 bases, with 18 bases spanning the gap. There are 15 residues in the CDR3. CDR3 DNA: TGTGCCACAAGGGTAGGGACACTCATGAACACTGAAGCTTTCTTT. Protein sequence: CATRVGTLMNTEAFF.

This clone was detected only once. The CDR3 DNA follows: TGCGCCAGCAGCCAGGCTGCCTCGTGGGAGCGCCGGGCAGATACGCAGTATTTT. Translated: CASSQAASWERRADTQYF. V gene TRBV4-1 combines with J gene TRBJ2-3; a possible D gene is TRBD2 (5 bases). V was shortened by 3 bases and J by 4 bases, with 23 bases between the two germline ends. Germline assignment: CDR1 MGHRA and CDR2 YSYEKL. This CDR3 region has 18 residues.

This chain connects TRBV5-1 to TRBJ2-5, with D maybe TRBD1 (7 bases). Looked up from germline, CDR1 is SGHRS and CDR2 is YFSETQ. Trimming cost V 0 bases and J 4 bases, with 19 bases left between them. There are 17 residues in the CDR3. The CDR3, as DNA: TGCGCCAGCAGCTTGGAAAACACCGGAGGGGGCCGAGAGACCCAGTACTTC. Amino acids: CASSLENTGGGRETQYF.

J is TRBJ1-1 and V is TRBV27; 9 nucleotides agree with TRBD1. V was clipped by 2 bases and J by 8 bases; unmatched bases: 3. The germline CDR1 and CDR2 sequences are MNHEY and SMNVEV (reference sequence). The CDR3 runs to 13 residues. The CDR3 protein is CASSLPGTGEAFF. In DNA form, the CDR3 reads TGTGCCAGCAGTTTACCCGGGACAGGGGAAGCTTTCTTT.

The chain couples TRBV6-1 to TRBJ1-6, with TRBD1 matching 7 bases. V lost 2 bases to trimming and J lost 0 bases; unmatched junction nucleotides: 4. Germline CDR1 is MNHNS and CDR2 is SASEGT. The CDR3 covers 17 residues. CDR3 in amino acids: CASSEPGQSSYNSPLHF. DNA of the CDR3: TGTGCCAGCAGTGAACCGGGACAGAGCTCCTATAATTCACCCCTCCACTTT.

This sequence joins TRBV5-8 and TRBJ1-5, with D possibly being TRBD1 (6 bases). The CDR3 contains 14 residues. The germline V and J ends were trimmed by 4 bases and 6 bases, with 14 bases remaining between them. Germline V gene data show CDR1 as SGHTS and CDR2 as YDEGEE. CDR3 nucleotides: TGTGCCAGCAGCCGCTACAGGGTTGGTCAGCCCCAGCATTTT. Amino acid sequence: CASSRYRVGQPQHF.

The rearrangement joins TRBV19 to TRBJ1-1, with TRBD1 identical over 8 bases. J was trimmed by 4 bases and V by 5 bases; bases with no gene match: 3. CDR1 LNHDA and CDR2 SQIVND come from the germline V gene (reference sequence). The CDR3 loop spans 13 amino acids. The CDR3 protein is CASSDRGATEAFF. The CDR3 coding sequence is TGTGCCAGTAGTGACAGGGGAGCCACTGAAGCTTTCTTT. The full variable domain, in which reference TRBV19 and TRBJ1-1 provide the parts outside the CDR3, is DGGITQSPKYLFRKEGQNVTLSCEQNLNHDAMYWYRQDPGQGLRLIYYSQIVNDFQKGDIAEGYSVSREKKESFPLTVTSAQKNPTAFYLCASSDRGATEAFFGQGTRLTVV.

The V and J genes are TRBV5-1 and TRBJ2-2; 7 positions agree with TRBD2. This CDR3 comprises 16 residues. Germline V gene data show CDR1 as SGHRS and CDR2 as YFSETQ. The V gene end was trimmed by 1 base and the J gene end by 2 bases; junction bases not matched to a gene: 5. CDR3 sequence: CASSLNGLGNTGELFF. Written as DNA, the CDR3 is TGCGCCAGCAGCTTGAACGGACTAGGTAACACCGGGGAGCTGTTTTTT. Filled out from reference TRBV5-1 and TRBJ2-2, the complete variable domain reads KAGVTQTPRYLIKTRGQQVTLSCSPISGHRSVSWYQQTPGQGLQFLFEYFSETQRNKGNFPGRFSGRQFSNSRSEMNVSTLELGDSALYLCASSLNGLGNTGELFFGEGSRLTVL.

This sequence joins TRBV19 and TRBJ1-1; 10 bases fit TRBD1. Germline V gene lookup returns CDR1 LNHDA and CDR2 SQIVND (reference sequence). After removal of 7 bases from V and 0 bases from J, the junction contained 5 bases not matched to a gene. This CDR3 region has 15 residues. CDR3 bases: TGTGCCAGTACCCCGGACAGGGGGATGAACACTGAAGCTTTCTTT. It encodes CASTPDRGMNTEAFF.

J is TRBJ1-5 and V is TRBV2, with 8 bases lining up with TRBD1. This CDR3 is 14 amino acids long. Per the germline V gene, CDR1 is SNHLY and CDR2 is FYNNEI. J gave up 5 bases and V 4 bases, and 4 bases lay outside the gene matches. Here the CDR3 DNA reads TGTGCCAGCAGTGCAGGGGGCGCCCATCAGCCCCAGCATTTT. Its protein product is CASSAGGAHQPQHF.

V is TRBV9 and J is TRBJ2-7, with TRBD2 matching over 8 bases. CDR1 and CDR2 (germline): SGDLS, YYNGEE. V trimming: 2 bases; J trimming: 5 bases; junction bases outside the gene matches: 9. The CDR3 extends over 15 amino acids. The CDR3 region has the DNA TGTGCCAGCAGCGTTTTATCGGGGGGGCATAACGAGCAGTACTTC. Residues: CASSVLSGGHNEQYF.

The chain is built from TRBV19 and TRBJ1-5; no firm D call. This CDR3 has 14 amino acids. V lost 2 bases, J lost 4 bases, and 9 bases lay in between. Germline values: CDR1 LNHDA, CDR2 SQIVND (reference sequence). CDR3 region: CASSISPRNQPQHF. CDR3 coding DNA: TGTGCCAGTAGTATATCCCCCCGGAATCAGCCCCAGCATTTT.

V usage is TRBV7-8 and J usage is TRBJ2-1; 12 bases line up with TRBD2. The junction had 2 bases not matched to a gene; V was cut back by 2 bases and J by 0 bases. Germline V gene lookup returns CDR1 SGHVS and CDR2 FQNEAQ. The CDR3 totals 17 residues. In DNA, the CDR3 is TGTGCCAGCAGCTTACGACTAGCGGGAGTCTCCTACAATGAGCAGTTCTTC. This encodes CASSLRLAGVSYNEQFF. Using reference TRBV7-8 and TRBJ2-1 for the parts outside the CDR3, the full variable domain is GAGVSQSPRYKVAKRGQDVALRCDPISGHVSLFWYQQALGQGPEFLTYFQNEAQLDKSGLPSDRFFAERPEGSVSTLKIQRTQQEDSAVYLCASSLRLAGVSYNEQFFGPGTRLTVL.

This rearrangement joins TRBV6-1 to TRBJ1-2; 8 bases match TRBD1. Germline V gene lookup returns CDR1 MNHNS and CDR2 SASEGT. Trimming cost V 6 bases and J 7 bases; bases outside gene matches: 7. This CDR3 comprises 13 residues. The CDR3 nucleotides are TGTGCCAGCAGGCGGACAGGGTCTGGTGGCTACACCTTC. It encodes CASRRTGSGGYTF.

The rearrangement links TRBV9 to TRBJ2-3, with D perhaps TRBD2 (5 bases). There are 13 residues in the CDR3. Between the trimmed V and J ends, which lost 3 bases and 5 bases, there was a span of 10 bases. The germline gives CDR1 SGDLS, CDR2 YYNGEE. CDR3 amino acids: CASSGSGKDTQYF. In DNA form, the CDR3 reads TGTGCCAGCAGCGGGTCGGGGAAAGATACGCAGTATTTT.

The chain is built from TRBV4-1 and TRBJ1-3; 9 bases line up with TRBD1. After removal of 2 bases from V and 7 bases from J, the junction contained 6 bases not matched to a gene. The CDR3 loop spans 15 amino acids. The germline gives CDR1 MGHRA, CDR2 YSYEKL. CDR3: CASSQPGTGRNTIYF. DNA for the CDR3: TGCGCCAGCAGCCAACCGGGGACAGGGAGGAACACCATATATTTT.

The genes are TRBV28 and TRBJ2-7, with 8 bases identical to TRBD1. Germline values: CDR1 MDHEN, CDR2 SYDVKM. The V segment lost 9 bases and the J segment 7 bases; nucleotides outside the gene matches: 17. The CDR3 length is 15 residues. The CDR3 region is CASFSFVQGAREQYF. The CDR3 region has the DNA TGTGCCAGTTTTTCTTTCGTGCAGGGGGCGAGGGAGCAGTACTTC. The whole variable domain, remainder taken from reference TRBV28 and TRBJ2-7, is DVKVTQSSRYLVKRTGEKVFLECVQDMDHENMFWYRQDPGLGLRLIYFSYDVKMKEKGDIPEGYSVSREKKERFSLILESASTNQTSMYLCASFSFVQGAREQYFGPGTRLTVT.

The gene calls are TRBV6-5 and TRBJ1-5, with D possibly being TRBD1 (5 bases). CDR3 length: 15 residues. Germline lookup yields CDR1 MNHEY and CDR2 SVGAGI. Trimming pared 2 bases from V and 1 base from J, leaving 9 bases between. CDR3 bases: TGTGCCAGCAGTTACAGGGCAGGGAGCAATCAGCCCCAGCATTTT. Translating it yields CASSYRAGSNQPQHF.

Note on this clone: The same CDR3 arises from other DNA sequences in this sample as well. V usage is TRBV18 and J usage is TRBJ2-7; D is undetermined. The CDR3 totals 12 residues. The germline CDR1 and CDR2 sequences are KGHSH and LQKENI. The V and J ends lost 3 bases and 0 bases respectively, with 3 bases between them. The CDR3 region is CASSPSSYEQYF. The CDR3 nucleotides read TGTGCCAGCTCACCTAGCTCCTACGAGCAGTACTTC.

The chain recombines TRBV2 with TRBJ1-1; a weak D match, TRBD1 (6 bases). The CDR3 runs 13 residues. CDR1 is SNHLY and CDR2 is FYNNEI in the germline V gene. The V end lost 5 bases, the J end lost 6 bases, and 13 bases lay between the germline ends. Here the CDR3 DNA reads TGTGCCAGCAGTTTAGGGACATTGCCTGAAGCTTTCTTT. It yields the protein CASSLGTLPEAFF. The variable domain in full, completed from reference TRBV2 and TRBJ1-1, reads EPEVTQTPSHQVTQMGQEVILRCVPISNHLYFYWYRQILGQKVEFLVSFYNNEISEKSEIFDDQFSVERPDGSNFTLKIRSTKLEDSAMYFCASSLGTLPEAFFGQGTRLTVV.

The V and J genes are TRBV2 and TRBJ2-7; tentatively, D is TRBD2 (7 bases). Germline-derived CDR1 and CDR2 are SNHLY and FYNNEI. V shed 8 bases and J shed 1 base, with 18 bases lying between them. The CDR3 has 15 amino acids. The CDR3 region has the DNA TGTGCCAGCCGTCCGAGGGGGGGCTTTTCCTACGAGCAGTACTTC. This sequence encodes CASRPRGGFSYEQYF.

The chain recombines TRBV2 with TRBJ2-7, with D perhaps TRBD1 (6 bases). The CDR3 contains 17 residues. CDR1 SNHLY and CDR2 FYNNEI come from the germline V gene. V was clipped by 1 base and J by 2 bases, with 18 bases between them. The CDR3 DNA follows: TGTGCCAGCAGTGAAGATGGGATCGACAGGAATACCTACGAGCAGTACTTC. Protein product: CASSEDGIDRNTYEQYF.

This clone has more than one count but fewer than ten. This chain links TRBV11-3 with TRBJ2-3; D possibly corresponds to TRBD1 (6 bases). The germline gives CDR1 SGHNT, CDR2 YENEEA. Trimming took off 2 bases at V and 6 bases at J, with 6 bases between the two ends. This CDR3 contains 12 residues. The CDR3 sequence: CASSLQGDTQYF. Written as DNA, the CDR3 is TGTGCCAGCAGCTTACAGGGGGATACGCAGTATTTT.

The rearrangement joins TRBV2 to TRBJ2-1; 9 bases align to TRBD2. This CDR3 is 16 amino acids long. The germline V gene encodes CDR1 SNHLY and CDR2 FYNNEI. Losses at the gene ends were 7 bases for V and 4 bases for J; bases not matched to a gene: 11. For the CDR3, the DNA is TGTGCCAGCACCCCGGCGGGCGGGGGGGAATACAATGAGCAGTTCTTC. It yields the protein CASTPAGGGEYNEQFF.

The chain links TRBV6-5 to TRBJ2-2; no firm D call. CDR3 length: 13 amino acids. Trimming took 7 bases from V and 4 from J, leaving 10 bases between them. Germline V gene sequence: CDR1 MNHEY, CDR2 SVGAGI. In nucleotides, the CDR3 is TGTGCCAGCACAATGCGGTTCACCGGGGAGCTGTTTTTT. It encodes CASTMRFTGELFF.

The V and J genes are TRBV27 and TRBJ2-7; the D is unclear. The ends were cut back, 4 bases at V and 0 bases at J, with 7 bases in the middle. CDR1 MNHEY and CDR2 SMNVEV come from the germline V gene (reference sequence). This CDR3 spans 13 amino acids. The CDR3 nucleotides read TGTGCCAGCAGTTCGGGTAGCTCCTACGAGCAGTACTTC. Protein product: CASSSGSSYEQYF.